The 19 T cell receptor beta chains below come from one sample, sequenced in a study of shared clonotypes between healthy human individuals. Libraries were prepared by immunoSEQ multiplex PCR; TCRdb keeps only in-frame clonotypes and omits some of them. Of about half a million clones in the sample, 65% to 80% were seen once. The source material was PBMCs. Every receptor here comes from a middle-aged woman in good health. Some clones in this sample may be carry-over from other donors' samples.

V is TRBV28 and J is TRBJ2-7, with 8 bases matching TRBD1. This CDR3 is built from 13 residues. Trimming removed 8 bases from V and 4 bases from J; junction bases left unmatched: 7. The germline gives CDR1 MDHEN, CDR2 SYDVKM. The CDR3 protein is CASCRTGRYEQYF. As DNA, the CDR3 is TGTGCCAGCTGCAGGACAGGGCGATACGAGCAGTACTTC.

The chain combines TRBV4-1 with TRBJ1-5; no clear D. The V gene's germline CDR1 is MGHRA and CDR2 YSYEKL. V lost 5 bases, J lost 7 bases, and 18 bases lay in between. The CDR3 loop spans 15 amino acids. CDR3 nucleotides: TGCGCCAGCAGCGAACTGGGGAGAATAGGCCAGCCCCAGCATTTT. It yields the protein CASSELGRIGQPQHF.

This clone showed up just a few times. V and J are TRBV2 and TRBJ2-2; tentative D call: TRBD1 (6 bases). The CDR3 has 14 amino acids. Germline V gives CDR1 SNHLY, CDR2 FYNNEI. Between the trimmed V and J ends, which lost 5 bases and 4 bases, there was a span of 11 bases. The DNA for the CDR3 is TGTGCCAGCAGTTCACAGGGCCCCACCGGGGAGCTGTTTTTT. The encoded protein is CASSSQGPTGELFF. The full variable domain, rest sourced from reference TRBV2 and TRBJ2-2, is EPEVTQTPSHQVTQMGQEVILRCVPISNHLYFYWYRQILGQKVEFLVSFYNNEISEKSEIFDDQFSVERPDGSNFTLKIRSTKLEDSAMYFCASSSQGPTGELFFGEGSRLTVL.

The J gene is TRBJ2-7, the V gene TRBV7-2; D is possibly TRBD2 (5 bases). V dropped 7 bases and J dropped 1 base, with 17 bases sitting between them. The germline CDR1 and CDR2 sequences are SGHTA and FQGNSA. The CDR3 is 15 residues long. The CDR3 bases are TGTGCCAGCACGTCTGGAGGTCTGACTTCCTACGAGCAGTACTTC. Translated, it gives CASTSGGLTSYEQYF.

The chain is built from TRBV5-1 and TRBJ1-2; TRBD1 aligns across 7 bases. Unmatched junction bases numbered 6, after V lost 3 bases and J lost 7 bases. From germline, CDR1 is SGHRS and CDR2 YFSETQ. The CDR3 contains 13 residues. The CDR3 DNA follows: TGCGCCAGCAGCTCCGACAGGGAGGGTGGCTACACCTTC. This sequence encodes CASSSDREGGYTF. The variable domain in full, completed from reference TRBV5-1 and TRBJ1-2, reads KAGVTQTPRYLIKTRGQQVTLSCSPISGHRSVSWYQQTPGQGLQFLFEYFSETQRNKGNFPGRFSGRQFSNSRSEMNVSTLELGDSALYLCASSSDREGGYTFGSGTRLTVV.

This clone was counted a few times. The V gene is TRBV2, the J gene TRBJ1-2; TRBD1 might be the D (6 bases). Trimming shortened V by 3 bases and J by 8 bases, and 10 bases separated the two germline ends. CDR1 and CDR2 (germline): SNHLY, FYNNEI. This CDR3 is built from 12 residues. CDR3 sequence reads: CASSDPDRGYTF. The CDR3 DNA sequence: TGTGCCAGCAGTGACCCCGACAGGGGCTACACCTTC.

The V and J genes are TRBV28 and TRBJ1-2; TRBD1 matches at 7 bases. The CDR3 is 13 residues long. After removal of 6 bases from V and 8 bases from J, the junction contained 9 bases not matched to a gene. Per the germline V gene, CDR1 is MDHEN and CDR2 is SYDVKM. The DNA for the CDR3 is TGTGCCAGCAGGACAACAGGGGTAGGCGGCTACACCTTC. Residues: CASRTTGVGGYTF.

This chain links TRBV2 with TRBJ2-1, with 7 bases fitting TRBD2. The germline V gene has CDR1 SNHLY and CDR2 FYNNEI. V shed 6 bases and J 5 bases; nucleotides not matched to a gene: 19. This CDR3 comprises 18 residues. In DNA form, the CDR3 reads TGTGCCAGCAGCCCCCGCTCCGGGTGGGTCCTAGCGGACAATGAGCAGTTCTTC. Its translation: CASSPRSGWVLADNEQFF.

Concerning this clone itself: At one end the junction does not follow the germline gene, possibly because of a read error. The chain joins TRBV7-7 to TRBJ2-1; D is possibly TRBD2 (5 bases). The CDR3 loop spans 13 amino acids. The germline gives CDR1 SSHAT, CDR2 FNYEAQ (reference sequence). The CDR3 DNA reads TGTGCTAGCAGCTTAGATCGGGGTTGGGAGCAGTTCTTC. Translating it yields CASSLDRGWEQFF.

The rearrangement links TRBV15 to TRBJ2-7; no definite D call. Germline values: CDR1 LNHNV, CDR2 YYDKDF (reference sequence). This CDR3 is 13 amino acids long. V lost 4 bases and J lost 1, with 8 bases in between. The CDR3 here is CATSMGHSYEQYF. The CDR3 bases are TGTGCCACCAGCATGGGCCATTCCTACGAGCAGTACTTC.

This clone was seen only a few times. The chain carries TRBV11-2 and TRBJ2-2; 8 bases fit TRBD1. This CDR3 is built from 15 residues. The ends lost 2 bases at V and 4 bases at J; junction bases unmatched: 3. CDR1 is SGHAT and CDR2 is FQNNGV in the germline V gene. The CDR3 bases are TGTGCCAGCAGCTTACAGGGGGCGCCCACCGGGGAGCTGTTTTTT. Its translation: CASSLQGAPTGELFF.

CDR3 sequence: CASSLSGTVNTEAFF. In DNA, the CDR3 is TGTGCCAGCAGTTTATCAGGGACAGTGAACACTGAAGCTTTCTTT. V gene TRBV27 combines with J gene TRBJ1-1, with 7 nucleotides matching TRBD1. There are 15 residues in the CDR3. The V and J ends lost 0 bases and 0 bases, in that order; junction bases with no gene match: 1. Germline CDR1 is MNHEY and CDR2 is SMNVEV (reference sequence).

This clone was seen only a few times. CDR3 nucleotides: TGCGCCAGCAGTGATCCGGGTTTCTCCTACAATGAGCAGTTCTTC. This codes for CASSDPGFSYNEQFF. The chain uses TRBV10-2 and TRBJ2-1; D uncertain. The CDR3 sequence is 15 residues long. Trimming took off 3 bases at V and 0 bases at J, with 9 bases between the two ends. Per the germline V gene, CDR1 is WSHSY and CDR2 is SAAADI.

The rearrangement links TRBV10-3 to TRBJ1-5; D ambiguous. Germline V gives CDR1 ENHRY, CDR2 SYGVKD. V was shortened by 2 bases and J by 3 bases, with 5 bases between the two germline ends. The CDR3 sequence is 13 residues long. This chain's CDR3 is CAISEAFNQPQHF. The CDR3, as DNA: TGTGCCATCAGTGAGGCCTTCAATCAGCCCCAGCATTTT.

The chain combines TRBV30 with TRBJ2-1; TRBD1 matches at 10 bases. CDR1 GTSNPN and CDR2 SVGIG come from the germline V gene (reference sequence). V trimming: 3 bases; J trimming: 5 bases; junction bases outside the gene matches: 4. The CDR3 is 14 residues long. The CDR3 coding sequence is TGTGCCTGGAGGACAGGGGGCACTGACAATGAGCAGTTCTTC. Its protein product is CAWRTGGTDNEQFF.

This chain connects TRBV7-9 to TRBJ2-5, with 10 bases that match TRBD2. The germline V gene encodes CDR1 SEHNR and CDR2 FQNEAQ (reference sequence). The CDR3 consists of 15 residues. The junction had 2 bases not matched to a gene; V was cut back by 3 bases and J by 1 base. CDR3 protein: CASSFLAGGQETQYF. DNA for the CDR3: TGTGCCAGCAGCTTTTTAGCGGGAGGCCAAGAGACCCAGTACTTC.

The chain combines TRBV6-5 with TRBJ2-7; no clear D. The CDR3 contains 15 residues. Trimming took 3 bases from V and 2 from J, leaving 14 bases between them. Germline V gene data show CDR1 as MNHEY and CDR2 as SVGAGI. CDR3 amino acids: CASSYDPHETYEQYF. Written as DNA, the CDR3 is TGTGCCAGCAGTTATGATCCGCACGAAACCTACGAGCAGTACTTC.

The chain employs TRBV9 and TRBJ2-2; the D gene is possibly TRBD1 (6 bases). The CDR3 contains 16 residues. Germline CDR1 SGDLS, CDR2 YYNGEE. V was pared by 2 bases and J by 2 bases, with 13 bases between. CDR3: CASSVRTAPNTGELFF. In nucleotides, the CDR3 is TGTGCCAGCAGCGTGAGGACAGCCCCCAACACCGGGGAGCTGTTTTTT.

Written as DNA, the CDR3 is TGTGCCAGCAGCTTAGGGCTAGCGCAGACATTAAGCACAGATACGCAGTATTTT. This gives the protein CASSLGLAQTLSTDTQYF. The chain couples TRBV7-3 to TRBJ2-3, with D possibly TRBD2 on 6 matching bases. Trimming shortened V by 2 bases and J by 0 bases, and 18 bases separated the two germline ends. The V gene's germline CDR1 is SGHTA and CDR2 FQGTGA. This CDR3 contains 18 residues.